The 29 T cell receptor beta chains presented below share a single source sample, sequenced in a study of Graves' ophthalmopathy and Graves' hyperthyroidism. As the template, RNA transcripts were used to amplify TCR beta CDR3 regions. The workflow started with a first-round RT-PCR run with HTBI primers and then moved on to a second-round multiplex PCR. A single record per CDR3 protein comes from TCRdb applying MiXCR to the multiplex PCR reads. The table records 740,000 or so distinct CDR3 sequences, roughly 40% of them present only once. The sample consisted of peripheral blood. The origin of the receptors is an adult man with Graves' ophthalmopathy.

This clonotype occurred many times. The chain employs TRBV7-9 and TRBJ1-3; the match to TRBD1 covers 7 bases. Germline assignment: CDR1 SEHNR and CDR2 FQNEAQ (reference sequence). This CDR3 is 16 amino acids long. The V and J ends lost 5 bases and 3 bases, in that order; junction bases with no gene match: 10. CDR3 DNA: TGTGCCAGCAGCGGTACCGAGGGGGCCCTTGGAAACACCATATATTTT. Residues: CASSGTEGALGNTIYF.

This clonotype was recorded many times. The chain joins TRBV5-6 to TRBJ1-2; D may be TRBD1 (5 bases). The length of the CDR3 is 14 residues. V was clipped by 1 base and J by 4 bases, with 11 bases between them. Germline CDR1 reads SGHDT; CDR2 reads YYEEEE. The CDR3 spells CASSLREGSYGYTF. The CDR3, as DNA: TGTGCCAGCAGCTTGCGGGAGGGGAGCTATGGCTACACCTTC.

The chain couples TRBV6-1 to TRBJ1-1; weak D call: TRBD1 (5 bases). With 0 bases removed from V and 2 bases from J, the gap between germline ends came to 28 bases. The CDR3 is 21 residues long. Germline V CDR1 and CDR2: MNHNS, SASEGT. The CDR3 coding sequence is TGTGCCAGCAGTGAAGCGGGGCGATCGCGAGGGTCATGGAGAGTAAACACTGAAGCTTTCTTT. It translates to CASSEAGRSRGSWRVNTEAFF.

The V gene is TRBV4-2, the J gene TRBJ1-5; D remains unclear. The germline gives CDR1 LGHNA, CDR2 YNFKEQ. The CDR3 contains 15 residues. Trimming took 0 bases from V and 0 from J, leaving 6 bases between them. CDR3 region: CASSQDRSSNQPQHF. The DNA of the CDR3 is TGTGCCAGCAGCCAAGATCGGTCTAGCAATCAGCCCCAGCATTTT.

The chain recombines TRBV9 with TRBJ1-2, with D possibly matching TRBD1 (5 bases). CDR3 length: 12 amino acids. V was cut by 9 bases and J by 4 bases, with 13 bases left in between. Germline-derived CDR1 and CDR2 are SGDLS and YYNGEE. CDR3 protein: CATQGSTYGYTF. CDR3 bases: TGTGCCACGCAGGGCTCAACCTATGGCTACACCTTC. The whole variable domain, remainder taken from reference TRBV9 and TRBJ1-2, is DSGVTQTPKHLITATGQRVTLRCSPRSGDLSVYWYQQSLDQGLQFLIQYYNGEERAKGNILERFSAQQFPDLHSELNLSSLELGDSALYFCATQGSTYGYTFGSGTRLTVV.

About this clonotype: A clone one base away is much larger, so this may be a read error. The final CDR3 position lacks the conserved phenylalanine or tryptophan, pointing to a likely read error. This chain uses TRBV20-1 with TRBJ2-5; D not resolved. V gave up 4 bases and J gave up 1 base, with 10 bases separating them. The germline CDR1 and CDR2 sequences are DFQATT and SNEGSKA (reference sequence). This CDR3 region has 13 residues. CDR3 amino acids: CSATSPPQETQYV. The CDR3 region has the DNA TGCAGTGCTACCTCCCCCCCCCAAGAGACCCAGTACGTC.

In this sample, this clonotype turned up a few times. This chain uses TRBV20-1 with TRBJ2-7; D is perhaps TRBD2 (5 bases). CDR1 and CDR2 from the germline V gene are DFQATT and SNEGSKA (reference sequence). The CDR3 contains 16 residues. Trimming left V 0 bases short and J 0 bases short, with 15 bases between. CDR3 region: CSAREFAGLNSYEQYF. The CDR3 region has the DNA TGCAGTGCTAGAGAGTTCGCGGGCCTGAACTCCTACGAGCAGTACTTC.

The table lists this clonotype with many counts. J is TRBJ1-1 and V is TRBV7-9; no clear D. Trimming cost V 4 bases and J 1 base, with 7 bases left between them. The germline V gene encodes CDR1 SEHNR and CDR2 FQNEAQ (reference sequence). CDR3 length: 13 amino acids. The CDR3, as DNA: TGTGCCAGCAGCTATGATTGGAACACTGAAGCTTTCTTT. It yields the protein CASSYDWNTEAFF.

In this sample, this clonotype turned up many times. V and J are TRBV10-2 and TRBJ2-7, with 7 bases fitting TRBD1. The CDR3 contains 16 residues. Germline assignment: CDR1 WSHSY and CDR2 SAAADI. J lost 0 bases, V lost 3 bases, and 8 bases had no gene match. As DNA, the CDR3 is TGCGCCAGCAGTGATCTCAGGGGGTCCATCTCCTACGAGCAGTACTTC. Translated, it gives CASSDLRGSISYEQYF.

This clonotype has only a few counts. This chain uses TRBV7-3 with TRBJ2-7; D is uncertain. Trimming cost V 7 bases and J 0 bases, with 13 bases left between them. The CDR3 is 14 amino acids. Per the germline V gene, CDR1 is SGHTA and CDR2 is FQGTGA. The CDR3 region has the DNA TGTGCCAGCACTCTTGGGTGGCCCTCCTACGAGCAGTACTTC. Its protein product is CASTLGWPSYEQYF.

In regard to this clonotype: This may come from a read error, since a much larger clone is one base off. This rearrangement joins TRBV2 to TRBJ1-1; D perhaps matches TRBD1 (6 bases). The V end was cut by 4 bases, the J end by 5 bases, with 20 bases between. This CDR3 comprises 16 residues. Looked up from germline, CDR1 is SNHLY and CDR2 is FYNNEI. This chain's CDR3 is CASSAGDMGRGTEAFF. CDR3 bases: TGTGCCAGCAGTGCCGGGGACATGGGCCGGGGAACTGAAGCTTTCTTT.

This clonotype was found many times. The chain joins TRBV15 to TRBJ2-6; the D gene is possibly TRBD1 (5 bases). Looked up from germline, CDR1 is LNHNV and CDR2 is YYDKDF (reference sequence). Between the trimmed V and J ends, which lost 1 base and 0 bases, there was a span of 7 bases. The CDR3 contains 16 residues. CDR3 residues: CATSRVGASGANVLTF. The DNA for the CDR3 is TGTGCCACCAGCAGAGTTGGGGCCTCTGGGGCCAACGTCCTGACTTTC. The full variable domain, completed using reference TRBV15 and TRBJ2-6, is DAMVIQNPRYQVTQFGKPVTLSCSQTLNHNVMYWYQQKSSQAPKLLFHYYDKDFNNEADTPDNFQSRRPNTSFCFLDIRSPGLGDTAMYLCATSRVGASGANVLTFGAGSRLTVL.

The chain employs TRBV10-3 and TRBJ2-3, with 14 bases fitting TRBD2. CDR3 length: 18 residues. The J segment lost 4 bases and the V segment lost 3 bases, leaving 9 bases of the junction unmatched. Germline lookup yields CDR1 ENHRY and CDR2 SYGVKD. CDR3 nucleotide sequence: TGTGCCATCAGTGAAGGACTAGCGGGAGGAGGGAGCGCAGATACGCAGTATTTT. It codes for CAISEGLAGGGSADTQYF.

This rearrangement joins TRBV25-1 to TRBJ1-2; no definite D call. Per the germline V gene, CDR1 is MGHDK and CDR2 is SYGVNS. This CDR3 is built from 15 residues. Trimming took off 6 bases at V and 4 bases at J, with 18 bases between the two ends. The CDR3 DNA is TGTGCCAGCAGCGTTGGATGGGGTAAAGGCTATGGCTACACCTTC. It encodes CASSVGWGKGYGYTF.

A note on this clonotype: Mismatch with germline at one junction end may stem from a read error. The chain employs TRBV10-2 and TRBJ2-6; the D gene is possibly TRBD1 (5 bases). CDR1 and CDR2 from the germline V gene are WSHSY and SAAADI. The CDR3 sequence is 15 residues long. CDR3 sequence (DNA): TGTGCCAGCAGGACATGGAGCTCTGGGGCCAACGTCCTGACTTTC. Translated: CASRTWSSGANVLTF.

The chain links TRBV11-3 to TRBJ1-1; 9 nucleotides agree with TRBD1. CDR3 length equals 16 residues. J gave up 6 bases and V 7 bases, and 15 bases lay outside the gene matches. CDR1 and CDR2 (germline): SGHNT, YENEEA. CDR3 DNA sequence: TGTGCCAGCAATGTAGGGACAGGGTGGTCGGGCGCTGAAGCTTTCTTT. This encodes CASNVGTGWSGAEAFF.

V is TRBV25-1 and J is TRBJ1-3; 8 bases fit TRBD1. V lost 2 bases and J lost 2; bases outside the gene matches: 2. CDR1 is MGHDK and CDR2 is SYGVNS in the germline V gene. The CDR3 runs 15 residues. In DNA, the CDR3 is TGTGCCAGCAGTGAACAGGGGGCAGCTGGAAACACCATATATTTT. Translating it yields CASSEQGAAGNTIYF.

About this clonotype itself: This may be a read error: a much more frequent sequence differs by one nucleotide. The chain employs TRBV7-9 and TRBJ1-2; D not resolved. This CDR3 spans 13 amino acids. Per the germline V gene, CDR1 is SEHNR and CDR2 is FQNEAQ (reference sequence). CDR3 protein: CASRLGSTYGYTF. CDR3 coding DNA: TGTGCCAGCAGGTTAGGAAGTACCTATGGCTACACCTTC. Supplemented by reference TRBV7-9 and TRBJ1-2, the full variable domain reads DTGVSQNPRHKITKRGQNVTFRCDPISEHNRLYWYRQTLGQGPEFLTYFQNEAQLEKSRLLSDRFSAERPKGSFSTLEIQRTEQGDSAMYLCASRLGSTYGYTFGSGTRLTVV.

This clonotype has only a few counts. The chain combines TRBV29-1 with TRBJ2-2; TRBD2 aligns across 9 bases. This CDR3 spans 14 amino acids. Germline CDR1 and CDR2: SQVTM and ANQGSEA. Trimming at V came to 7 bases and at J to 3 bases, leaving 6 bases not matched to a gene. CDR3 DNA sequence: TGCAGCGGCGGGGGGGTGGCGTACACCGGGGAGCTGTTTTTT. Translation gives CSGGGVAYTGELFF.

This clonotype was observed at least ten times. The chain couples TRBV10-1 to TRBJ2-5; 7 bases map to TRBD1. CDR3 length: 15 residues. Trimming at V came to 5 bases and at J to 2 bases, leaving 8 bases not matched to a gene. The germline V gene encodes CDR1 WNHNN and CDR2 SYGVQD (reference sequence). CDR3 amino acids: CASSRGIQGQETQYF. The DNA of the CDR3 is TGCGCCAGCAGTAGAGGTATACAGGGGCAAGAGACCCAGTACTTC.

The chain employs TRBV7-9 and TRBJ2-5; unclear D gene. V lost 6 bases, J lost 4 bases, and 12 bases lay in between. The CDR3 loop spans 13 amino acids. Germline CDR1 SEHNR, CDR2 FQNEAQ (reference sequence). In DNA, the CDR3 is TGTGCCAGCAGTTCTGTCAAGCGAGAGACCCAGTACTTC. Translation: CASSSVKRETQYF.

V usage is TRBV19 and J usage is TRBJ1-5; TRBD1 might be the D (6 bases). Germline CDR1 LNHDA, CDR2 SQIVND (reference sequence). The CDR3 consists of 14 residues. Trimming left V 4 bases short and J 3 bases short, with 10 bases between. The CDR3 loop reads CASSRGQFNQPQHF. The CDR3 DNA sequence: TGTGCCAGTAGTAGGGGACAATTCAATCAGCCCCAGCATTTT.

The rearrangement links TRBV20-1 to TRBJ1-2, with 10 bases matching TRBD1. Losses at the gene ends were 4 bases for V and 4 bases for J; bases not matched to a gene: 6. The CDR3 has 14 residues. Germline CDR1 DFQATT, CDR2 SNEGSKA (reference sequence). CDR3 in amino acids: CSAITGQGSYGYTF. In nucleotides, the CDR3 is TGCAGTGCTATCACGGGACAGGGGAGCTATGGCTACACCTTC.

J is TRBJ1-2 and V is TRBV11-1; D is possibly TRBD1 (5 bases). Trimming took off 4 bases at V and 8 bases at J, with 23 bases between the two ends. Germline V gene sequence: CDR1 SGHAT, CDR2 FQDESV (reference sequence). The CDR3 is made up of 16 amino acids. CDR3 amino acids: CASSSSPRTSNRGYTF. The DNA for the CDR3 is TGTGCCAGCAGCTCCAGTCCCCGGACATCAAATAGGGGCTACACCTTC.

Worth noting for this clonotype: The missing conserved phenylalanine or tryptophan at the end of this CDR3 makes a read error likely. The chain is built from TRBV10-3 and TRBJ1-1; D remains unclear. Germline CDR1 is ENHRY and CDR2 is SYGVKD. This CDR3 is 14 amino acids long. CDR3 sequence reads: CASSYSIIGAEAFS. CDR3 nucleotides: TGTGCCAGCAGTTACTCGATCATTGGTGCTGAAGCTTTCTCT.

V usage is TRBV25-1 and J usage is TRBJ1-2; tentative D call: TRBD1 (5 bases). This CDR3 has 14 residues. Trimming removed 4 bases at V and 4 bases at J, with 13 bases between. Germline loops: CDR1 MGHDK, CDR2 SYGVNS. CDR3 DNA sequence: TGTGCCAGCAGTGGGGGGTTTGCCCGCTATGGCTACACCTTC. This gives the protein CASSGGFARYGYTF.

This clonotype was observed a few times. V gene TRBV9 combines with J gene TRBJ2-7, with D possibly TRBD1 on 6 matching bases. Germline CDR1 and CDR2: SGDLS and YYNGEE. The V gene lost 4 bases and the J gene lost 2 bases, with 19 bases spanning the gap. The CDR3 spans 16 residues. As DNA, the CDR3 is TGTGCCAGCAGCCCTTCCGGGACACGTCCCCCCTACGAGCAGTACTTC. It is translated as CASSPSGTRPPYEQYF. Together with reference TRBV9 and TRBJ2-7, the CDR3 gives the full variable domain: DSGVTQTPKHLITATGQRVTLRCSPRSGDLSVYWYQQSLDQGLQFLIQYYNGEERAKGNILERFSAQQFPDLHSELNLSSLELGDSALYFCASSPSGTRPPYEQYFGPGTRLTVT.

Only one count was recorded for this clonotype. The genes are TRBV7-2 and TRBJ1-1, with D possibly matching TRBD1 (6 bases). Trimming cost V 6 bases and J 9 bases, with 14 bases left between them. Looked up from germline, CDR1 is SGHTA and CDR2 is FQGNSA. This CDR3 has 12 amino acids. The CDR3 is CASRSSGTKAFF. CDR3 DNA sequence: TGTGCCAGCAGATCCTCCGGGACAAAAGCTTTCTTT.

The V and J genes are TRBV5-1 and TRBJ2-7, with 7 positions matching TRBD1. J lost 6 bases, V lost 5 bases, and 11 bases had no gene match. This CDR3 spans 14 amino acids. Germline CDR1 SGHRS, CDR2 YFSETQ. CDR3 region: CASRDRVVPSEQYF. The CDR3 DNA follows: TGCGCCAGCAGAGACAGGGTAGTACCCTCCGAGCAGTACTTC.